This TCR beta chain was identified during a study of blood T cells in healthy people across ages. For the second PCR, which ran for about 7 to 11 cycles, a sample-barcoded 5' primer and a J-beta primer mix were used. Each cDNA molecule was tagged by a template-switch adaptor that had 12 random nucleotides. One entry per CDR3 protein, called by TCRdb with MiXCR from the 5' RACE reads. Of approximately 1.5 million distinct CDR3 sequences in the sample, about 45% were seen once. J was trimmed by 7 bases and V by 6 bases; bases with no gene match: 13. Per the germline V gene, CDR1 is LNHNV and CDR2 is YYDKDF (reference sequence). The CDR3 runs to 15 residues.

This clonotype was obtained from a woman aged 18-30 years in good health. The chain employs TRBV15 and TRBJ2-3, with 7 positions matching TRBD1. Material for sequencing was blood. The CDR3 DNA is TGTGCCACCAGGAGGGACAGAGAATACACCCATACGCAGTATTTT. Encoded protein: CATRRDREYTHTQYF.